The 2 T cell receptor beta chains in this list originate from one sample, sequenced in a study of shared clonotypes between healthy human individuals. Measured with immunoSEQ multiplex PCR; TCRdb has only the in-frame clones, and not every one. This table holds 1.5 million to 2.5 million clones, approximately 95% found once. Naive CD8 cells, CD45RO-negative and positively selected for CCR7, excluded terminally differentiated effector memory CD45RA+ cells. Sample: naive CD8+ T cells sorted from blood. The receptors stem from a man aged 18 to 35 in good health.

The chain has TRBV12-5 and TRBJ2-7, with D unresolved. Germline assignment: CDR1 LGHNT and CDR2 FRNRAP. The CDR3 runs 13 residues. The V and J ends lost 7 bases and 4 bases respectively, with 14 bases between them. CDR3 nucleotides: TGTGCTAGTGCCCTGGGCCTCCCTTACGAGCAGTACTTC. Its protein is CASALGLPYEQYF.

J is TRBJ2-7 and V is TRBV5-8; D ambiguous. Per germline, CDR1 SGHTS and CDR2 YDEGEE. This CDR3 comprises 14 residues. Trimming pared 4 bases from V and 4 bases from J, leaving 15 bases between. The CDR3 DNA reads as TGTGCCAGCAGCCCGCTCTTGTCGGTGTACGAGCAGTACTTC. This translates into CASSPLLSVYEQYF.